A selection of T cell receptor beta chains follows, all from one sample in a study of T cell repertoires in cytomegalovirus infection. These receptors have no known antigen. In TCRdb, the reads were re-called with MiXCR into one record per CDR3 protein. The sample includes some 120,000 distinct CDR3 sequences, roughly 32% of them seen just once. The starting material was CD8+ T cells from cultured PBMCs, obtained from culture after CMV antigen stimulation. Receptor source: a human donor in good health (CMV status not recorded). Some clones in this sample may be carry-over from other donors' samples. CDR3s include the opening cysteine and the closing phenylalanine or tryptophan. A D gene is named only where the DNA matches it firmly. Size is stated for part of the rows, as once, few or many counts, or as a class when the clone is expanded.

J | length | D | V | size | DNA | CDR3
TRBJ1-1 | 13 | - | TRBV20-1 | - | TGCAGTGCTAGAGCATCTAGGGGCGCTGAAGCTTTCTTT | CSARASRGAEAFF
TRBJ1-1 | 15 | TRBD1 | TRBV6-1 | many | TGTGCCAGCAGTCCCGGGACAGCTCTTAACACTGAAGCTTTCTTT | CASSPGTALNTEAFF
TRBJ1-2 | 15 | TRBD1 | TRBV9 | many | TGTGCCAGCAGCCCCGGGACAGGGAACCTCTATGGCTACACCTTC | CASSPGTGNLYGYTF
TRBJ1-1 | 12 | - | TRBV6-1 | - | TGTGCCAGCATTCCGTGGGGATTTGAAGCTTTCTTT | CASIPWGFEAFF
TRBJ2-7 | 14 | - | TRBV7-9 | many | TGTGCCAGCAGCTTATGGGGCAGAGACTACGAGCAGTACTTC | CASSLWGRDYEQYF
TRBJ1-3 | 14 | - | TRBV10-3 | few | TGTGCCATACGGGCCGACCGATCTGGAAACACCATATATTTT | CAIRADRSGNTIYF
TRBJ1-1 | 14 | TRBD1 | TRBV5-5 | few | TGTGCCAGCAGCGTGGGACAGGGGAACACTGAAGCTTTCTTT | CASSVGQGNTEAFF
TRBJ2-4 | 13 | - | TRBV7-8 | few | TGTGCCAGCAGCTTAGCCGATTTTAAGGTTCAGTACTTC | CASSLADFKVQYF
TRBJ1-2 | 13 | - | TRBV13 | - | TGTGCCAGCAGCTTAGTGCGGGGGGATGGCTACACCTTC | CASSLVRGDGYTF
TRBJ2-7 | 19 | TRBD1 | TRBV14 | - | TGTGCCAGCAGCCAAGAGACGCCGGGACAGGGGGTGAGCTCCTACGAGCAGTACTTC | CASSQETPGQGVSSYEQYF
TRBJ2-1 | 13 | - | TRBV29-1 | once | TGCAGCGGCATGGGGGGTTCCTACAATGAGCAGTTCTTC | CSGMGGSYNEQFF
TRBJ1-2 | 10 | - | TRBV6-1 | few | TGTGCCAGCCAGTACTATGGCTACACCTTC | CASQYYGYTF
TRBJ1-5 | 16 | - | TRBV7-2 | - | TGTGCCAGCAGCTTAGCAGGCTACGGGGTTTGGCAGCCCCAGCATTTT | CASSLAGYGVWQPQHF
TRBJ1-1 | 14 | - | TRBV19 | few | TGTGCCAGTAGCAAAGCCGGGACTGACTTGGGCGCTTTCTTT | CASSKAGTDLGAFF
TRBJ1-2 | 16 | TRBD1 | TRBV6-5 | few | TGTGCCAGCAGTTACCGCCCCCCTGACAGGGGCCATGGCTACACCTTC | CASSYRPPDRGHGYTF
TRBJ1-6 | 15 | TRBD1 | TRBV3-1 | few | TGTGCCAGCAGCCAAGTTTGGACAGGGGATTCACCCCTCCACTTT | CASSQVWTGDSPLHF
TRBJ2-6 | 15 | - | TRBV7-8 | - | TGTCCCAGCAGCTTGGGTGGGGCTGGGGCCAACGTCCTGACTTTC | CPSSLGGAGANVLTF
TRBJ2-7 | 15 | TRBD2 | TRBV19 | - | TGTGCCAGTAGTATCGGGCCGGGGGGGGACTACGAGCAGTACTTC | CASSIGPGGDYEQYF
TRBJ2-7 | 12 | - | TRBV12-3/TRBV12-4 | - | TGTGCCAGCAGTTTAGTAGCGAACGAGCAGTACTTC | CASSLVANEQYF